Below are 4 T cell receptor beta chains sequenced from a single sample in a study of T cell changes during pregnancy in multiple sclerosis. Clones were read by immunoSEQ multiplex PCR, and TCRdb kept only the in-frame ones, dropping some. The profile shows approximately 64,000 clones, roughly 90% of them singletons. Sequenced here: peripheral blood, sampled in the first trimester of pregnancy. The receptors here all came from a female donor with multiple sclerosis, enrolled in a pregnancy study.

The chain combines TRBV9 with TRBJ1-1; no reliable D call. Trimming pared 3 bases from V and 1 base from J, leaving 16 bases between. The CDR3 is 16 residues long. Germline CDR1 SGDLS, CDR2 YYNGEE. The CDR3 loop reads CASSAPVEGGNTEAFF. The CDR3, as DNA: TGTGCCAGCAGCGCCCCTGTCGAGGGCGGGAACACTGAAGCTTTCTTT.

V and J are TRBV27 and TRBJ2-1; 8 bases map to TRBD2. Germline V gives CDR1 MNHEY, CDR2 SMNVEV (reference sequence). J gave up 4 bases and V 6 bases, and 8 bases lay outside the gene matches. The CDR3 runs to 15 residues. This CDR3 reads CASSEAGVVYNEQFF. CDR3 coding DNA: TGTGCCAGCAGCGAAGCGGGAGTCGTATACAATGAGCAGTTCTTC.

The chain employs TRBV6-5 and TRBJ1-1; perhaps TRBD1 as D (6 bases). The V and J ends lost 5 bases and 3 bases respectively, with 10 bases between them. Looked up from germline, CDR1 is MNHEY and CDR2 is SVGAGI. This CDR3 has 13 amino acids. The CDR3 bases are TGTGCCAGCAGTACAGGGCTGGACACTGAAGCTTTCTTT. It codes for CASSTGLDTEAFF.

This chain connects TRBV4-3 to TRBJ2-7; TRBD2 might be the D (6 bases). V lost 1 base and J lost 5, with 15 bases in between. The CDR3 spans 15 residues. Per the germline V gene, CDR1 is LGHNA and CDR2 is YSLEER. Here the CDR3 reads CASSQGPLPGDEQYF. The CDR3 bases are TGCGCCAGCAGCCAAGGACCCCTACCGGGAGACGAGCAGTACTTC.